The 3 T cell receptor beta chains below come from one sample, sequenced in a study of control samples from healthy donors and cancer patients. Sequenced by immunoSEQ multiplex PCR; TCRdb stores in-frame clones only, minus some. Of tens of thousands of clones in the sample, roughly 93% were seen once. Sequenced input: blood. These receptors were collected from a woman aged 18 to 35 in good health.

The V and J genes are TRBV4-2 and TRBJ2-3, with D possibly being TRBD1 (5 bases). The CDR3 loop spans 14 amino acids. V was pared by 8 bases and J by 2 bases, with 14 bases between. Germline V CDR1 and CDR2: LGHNA, YNFKEQ. CDR3 nucleotide sequence: TGTGCCAGCTCCGACAGCCAGTCCACAGATACGCAGTATTTT. Protein sequence: CASSDSQSTDTQYF.

The V call is TRBV27, the J call TRBJ1-3; D call uncertain. CDR1 MNHEY and CDR2 SMNVEV come from the germline V gene (reference sequence). The ends were cut back, 11 bases at V and 0 bases at J, with 17 bases in the middle. CDR3 length: 15 amino acids. CDR3 in amino acids: CASAQWRSSGNTIYF. CDR3 bases: TGTGCCTCCGCCCAGTGGCGGAGCTCTGGAAACACCATATATTTT.

The chain employs TRBV19 and TRBJ1-1; D call uncertain. V lost 1 base, J lost 4 bases, and 13 bases lay in between. The CDR3 totals 15 residues. From germline, CDR1 is LNHDA and CDR2 SQIVND (reference sequence). The CDR3 loop reads CASSIAEGFGTEAFF. In DNA, the CDR3 is TGTGCCAGTAGTATAGCTGAGGGTTTCGGCACTGAAGCTTTCTTT.